What follows are 14 T cell receptor beta chains derived from one specimen sequenced in a study of identical twins. Each CDR3 protein is one row after TCRdb ran MiXCR on the 5' RACE reads. Found here are under 450,000 distinct CDR3 sequences, 15% to 20% of them singletons; the top ten hold around 10%. Sequencing input: naive T cells sorted from blood. All receptors derive from a middle-aged man in good health.

This clonotype was picked up many times. The V call is TRBV6-1, the J call TRBJ2-4; weak D call: TRBD2 (5 bases). Trimming stripped 4 bases from V and 12 bases from J, with 13 bases between. This CDR3 contains 12 residues. Germline lookup yields CDR1 MNHNS and CDR2 SASEGT. In nucleotides, the CDR3 is TGTGCCAGCAGTGTTCAACGGGAAAATCAGTACTTC. Protein product: CASSVQRENQYF.

This clonotype was seen many times. The J gene is TRBJ2-2, the V gene TRBV5-5, with TRBD2 matching 8 bases. CDR1 is SGHKS, CDR2 YYEKEE, per germline (reference sequence). The V and J ends lost 4 bases and 2 bases, in that order; junction bases with no gene match: 13. CDR3 length: 18 residues. CDR3 protein: CASSRRGSSGGNTGELFF. The CDR3 bases are TGTGCCAGCAGCCGACGTGGATCCAGCGGGGGTAACACCGGGGAGCTGTTTTTT. Filled out from reference TRBV5-5 and TRBJ2-2, the complete variable domain reads DAGVTQSPTHLIKTRGQQVTLRCSPISGHKSVSWYQQVLGQGPQFIFQYYEKEERGRGNFPDRFSARQFPNYSSELNVNALLLGDSALYLCASSRRGSSGGNTGELFFGEGSRLTVL.

This clonotype was detected a few times. This chain's CDR3 is CASSQTTSGGKNEQFF. CDR3 DNA: TGTGCCAGCAGCCAGACGACTAGCGGGGGCAAGAATGAGCAGTTCTTC. This sequence joins TRBV4-2 and TRBJ2-1, with 12 bases that match TRBD2. J was trimmed by 7 bases and V by 3 bases; bases with no gene match: 7. The CDR3 is made up of 16 amino acids. CDR1 is LGHNA, CDR2 YNFKEQ, per germline.

This clonotype was seen repeatedly, ten times or more. This chain connects TRBV10-3 to TRBJ2-1, with 7 bases aligning to TRBD1. The ends lost 4 bases at V and 5 bases at J; junction bases unmatched: 2. Per the germline V gene, CDR1 is ENHRY and CDR2 is SYGVKD. There are 13 residues in the CDR3. CDR3 loop: CAISGTGDNEQFF. The CDR3 nucleotides are TGTGCCATCAGTGGAACAGGGGACAATGAGCAGTTCTTC.

In this sample, this clonotype turned up many times. The genes are TRBV20-1 and TRBJ1-2; 8 positions agree with TRBD1. CDR1 is DFQATT, CDR2 SNEGSKA, per germline (reference sequence). The CDR3 has 15 amino acids. J gave up 4 bases and V 6 bases, and 13 bases lay outside the gene matches. In DNA form, the CDR3 reads TGCAGTGCAACTTTAGGGACAGGCACAATCTATGGCTACACCTTC. Amino acids: CSATLGTGTIYGYTF.

This clonotype was counted between two and nine times. The rearrangement uses TRBV7-2 and TRBJ2-7; D is ambiguous. The ends were cut back, 11 bases at V and 1 base at J, with 15 bases in the middle. This CDR3 is built from 13 residues. The germline V gene has CDR1 SGHTA and CDR2 FQGNSA. The CDR3 nucleotides read TGTGCCTCAGTGGGGTCGTCGTCCTACGAGCAGTACTTC. This translates into CASVGSSSYEQYF.

This clonotype came up a few times. The chain employs TRBV20-1 and TRBJ2-5; tentatively, D is TRBD2 (6 bases). The CDR3 sequence is 15 residues long. Germline V gene sequence: CDR1 DFQATT, CDR2 SNEGSKA (reference sequence). The V gene lost 1 base and the J gene lost 2 bases, with 14 bases spanning the gap. The CDR3 nucleotides read TGCAGTGCTAGAGTTTTAGCGGAGATGCAAGAGACCCAGTACTTC. Its protein is CSARVLAEMQETQYF.

This clonotype was found a few times. The rearrangement uses TRBV10-3 and TRBJ2-7, with 7 nucleotides matching TRBD2. The V gene end was trimmed by 2 bases and the J gene end by 2 bases; junction bases not matched to a gene: 6. Germline-derived CDR1 and CDR2 are ENHRY and SYGVKD. CDR3 length equals 15 residues. CDR3 coding DNA: TGTGCCATCAGTGAGGGTGAGCTAGCGGCCTACGAGCAGTACTTC. This codes for CAISEGELAAYEQYF.

This clonotype has a handful of counts. The rearrangement links TRBV6-1 to TRBJ2-4; D call uncertain. Germline CDR1 is MNHNS and CDR2 is SASEGT. The V gene lost 3 bases and the J gene lost 0 bases, with 9 bases spanning the gap. The CDR3 is 15 amino acids. The CDR3 here is CASSDFNVAKNIQYF. The CDR3 DNA is TGTGCCAGCAGTGACTTCAACGTAGCCAAAAACATTCAGTACTTC.

This clonotype occurred a few times. The chain combines TRBV10-3 with TRBJ1-6, with D unclear. The V end lost 0 bases, the J end lost 10 bases, and 16 bases lay between the germline ends. The CDR3 is 16 residues long. Germline V gene lookup returns CDR1 ENHRY and CDR2 SYGVKD. The DNA of the CDR3 is TGTGCCATCAGTGAGTCGAGAGTGGTGCTGGGGTCACCCCTCCACTTT. Residues: CAISESRVVLGSPLHF.

This clonotype was seen many times. The J gene is TRBJ2-7, the V gene TRBV29-1, with 14 positions matching TRBD2. Germline V gene data show CDR1 as SQVTM and CDR2 as ANQGSEA. The CDR3 is 15 residues long. The J segment lost 7 bases and the V segment lost 7 bases, leaving 12 bases of the junction unmatched. The CDR3 sequence is CSARTSGRIRGEQYF. CDR3 DNA: TGCAGCGCACGGACTAGCGGGAGGATCCGGGGAGAGCAGTACTTC.

CDR3 loop: CASSYSAGTGGSGNTIYF. CDR3 nucleotide sequence: TGTGCCAGCAGTTACTCAGCCGGAACAGGGGGCTCTGGAAACACCATATATTTT. The rearrangement uses TRBV6-5 and TRBJ1-3, with TRBD1 matching 8 bases. Germline trimming cut 0 bases from V and 0 bases from J; bases unmatched to any gene: 7. Per germline, CDR1 MNHEY and CDR2 SVGAGI. The CDR3 consists of 18 residues.

The rearrangement links TRBV6-1 to TRBJ2-7, with 8 bases that match TRBD1. CDR3 length: 15 amino acids. The germline V gene encodes CDR1 MNHNS and CDR2 SASEGT. Germline trimming cut 4 bases from V and 3 bases from J; bases unmatched to any gene: 8. CDR3 in DNA: TGTGCCAGCAGTGTACCCCGACAGGGGTACTACGAGCAGTACTTC. Amino acids: CASSVPRQGYYEQYF.

Ten or more counts support this clonotype. This sequence joins TRBV12-3 or TRBV12-4 and TRBJ1-5; D not certain. The V end was cut by 2 bases, the J end by 4 bases, with 6 bases between. The CDR3 extends over 13 amino acids. The CDR3 here is CASSLMGNQPQHF. In nucleotides, the CDR3 is TGTGCCAGCAGTTTAATGGGAAATCAGCCCCAGCATTTT.